This passage covers 7 T cell receptor beta chains from one sample sequenced in a study of T cells after yellow fever vaccination. MiXCR was run by TCRdb on the 5' RACE reads, yielding one entry per CDR3 protein. The sample consists of under 550,000 distinct CDR3 sequences, 20% to 25% of them appearing once. Sequenced material: PBMCs, taken roughly 20 days after the first yellow fever vaccination. These receptors were collected from a man between 18 and 35 years old who received the YFV17D yellow fever vaccine.

The rearrangement joins TRBV7-8 to TRBJ1-2; D unresolved. The CDR3 loop spans 13 amino acids. Trimming removed 10 bases from V and 7 bases from J, with 19 bases in between. The germline CDR1 and CDR2 sequences are SGHVS and FQNEAQ. CDR3 sequence (DNA): TGTGCCATCGGACCCAGGCTCCTCTTTGGCTACACCTTC. Encoded protein: CAIGPRLLFGYTF.

The chain is built from TRBV7-2 and TRBJ2-1, with D tentatively TRBD1 (7 bases). The length of the CDR3 is 16 residues. V gave up 4 bases and J gave up 8 bases, with 21 bases separating them. The germline V gene has CDR1 SGHTA and CDR2 FQGNSA. The CDR3 protein is CASSSVTGEVGDEQFF. The CDR3 nucleotides are TGTGCCAGCAGCTCTGTTACAGGGGAGGTGGGCGATGAGCAGTTCTTC.

The chain combines TRBV5-1 with TRBJ2-4; D gene ambiguous. The CDR3 loop spans 12 amino acids. V gave up 0 bases and J gave up 9 bases, with 7 bases separating them. The germline gives CDR1 SGHRS, CDR2 YFSETQ. The chain's CDR3 is CASSLGAGIQYF. The CDR3 region has the DNA TGCGCCAGCAGCTTGGGCGCCGGCATTCAGTACTTC.

This clonotype was found once. The gene calls are TRBV11-2 and TRBJ2-7; TRBD1 is a possible D gene (5 bases). V was cut by 1 base and J by 6 bases, with 7 bases left in between. The germline CDR1 and CDR2 sequences are SGHAT and FQNNGV. This CDR3 region has 12 residues. Here the CDR3 DNA reads TGTGCCAGCAGCTTAGTCAGGGCCGAGCAGTACGTC. It encodes CASSLVRAEQYV.

This clonotype was observed a handful of times. This rearrangement joins TRBV6-4 to TRBJ2-3; D uncertain. From germline, CDR1 is MRHNA and CDR2 SNTAGT. V shed 6 bases and J shed 3 bases, with 10 bases lying between them. This CDR3 region has 13 residues. As DNA, the CDR3 is TGTGCCAGCAGGCTGGCTCCGACAGATACGCAGTATTTT. Its protein is CASRLAPTDTQYF.

There are a few counts of this clonotype. The rearrangement uses TRBV20-1 and TRBJ2-3; TRBD2 agrees at 12 bases. Looked up from germline, CDR1 is DFQATT and CDR2 is SNEGSKA (reference sequence). V lost 3 bases to trimming and J lost 9 bases; unmatched junction nucleotides: 1. CDR3 length equals 12 residues. DNA for the CDR3: TGCAGTGCTAGGGGACTAGCGGGCACGCAGTATTTT. Amino acids: CSARGLAGTQYF.

This clonotype appeared a few times. V gene TRBV7-2 combines with J gene TRBJ2-7; TRBD1 is a possible D gene (6 bases). Per germline, CDR1 SGHTA and CDR2 FQGNSA. V lost 5 bases, J lost 0 bases, and 14 bases lay in between. The CDR3 has 15 residues. CDR3 nucleotide sequence: TGTGCCAGCAGCCCAGGACAGCGAACCTCCTACGAGCAGTACTTC. Protein: CASSPGQRTSYEQYF.